This TCR beta chain was documented in a study of CD8 T cells in acute hepatitis C reinfection (dated by TCRdb to the early 2020s). Regarding the research as a whole: Both during acute infection and after viral clearance, the study profiled the TCRbeta repertoire of CD8+ T cells that were specific for the HCV NS3-1073 epitope. Paired acute and follow-up samples were contributed by four of the spontaneous resolvers.

Genomic DNA was extracted from FACS-sorted cells, and TCRbeta chain sequencing was performed through the commercial immunoSEQ service. Under the source paper's analysis protocol: The repertoire data were analyzed using ImmunoSEQ Analyzer software v3.0 and R v3.5.1. Only productive rearrangements were analyzed, as sequences containing stop codons or out-of-frame rearrangements were removed. The sequencing provider supplied the metrics for Simpson diversity, Shannon entropy, CDR3 length and nucleotide addition. Based on frequency, clonotypes were placed into dominant, sub-dominant, low or lowest abundance groups, and clonotypes under 0.1% were left out of most analyses. Any CDR3 amino acid clonotype present in at least two subjects at a cumulative frequency of at least 0.5% was labeled public. This is the immuneACCESS table as TCRdb keeps it, with only in-frame sequences that have V and J called. A part of the clones is gone; compared with another copy, unresolved V genes explain less than half, and the rest is unexplained. V and J calls and clone size are copied from that table; D and trimming were computed from the DNA. The sample has tens of thousands of clones on record, approximately 85% of them singletons. The ten largest make up roughly 9.7% of the sample.

Sequences MNHEY (CDR1) and SMNVEV (CDR2) are obtained from the germline V gene (reference sequence). Relative to germline, V is 6 bases shorter and J is 4 bases shorter, with 15 bases between their ends. The CDR3, cysteine through phenylalanine, is 15 amino acids long. CDR3 DNA is the only sequence kept; it has 45 bases, read in frame from the first base. General study outcomes and caveats: Thirteen public clonotypes were identified irrespective of outcome, and one of the public clonotypes used V04-02/J02-02. Preferential use of the TRBV04 and TRBV06 gene families was observed in all groups, and this preferential usage was not explained by overrepresentation in the naive pool. CDR3 sequences shared with other epitopes were rare, and differing sequencing approaches may have limited exact matching. Because bulk sequencing was performed on the TCRbeta chain only, alphabeta pairing of public clonotypes could not be determined. Chronically infected subjects had no follow-up repertoires because NS3-1073 specific cells were too rare to sort. The NS3-1073 specific repertoires were highly diverse, and diversity did not differ significantly among acute resolver, follow-up resolver and acute chronic samples.

The time point label of this sample denotes: naive CD8 control sorted from an acute-time-point sample. Enrolled in the Montreal Hepatitis C Cohort (HEPCO) in Canada, the donors were people who inject drugs, and these donors were followed every 3 months. Acute primary HCV infection was defined as a positive HCV RNA or antibody test that came after a negative test within the prior 24 weeks. Cells were surface stained with CD3, CD8 and CD45RO antibodies, and an aqua fixable dye was used to exclude dead cells. The cohort included about eight spontaneous resolvers, defined as subjects with HCV RNA clearance within 24 weeks. From thawed, previously cryostored peripheral blood mononuclear cells, CD8+ T cells were purified through negative selection performed by means of the MACS CD8+ T cell Isolation Kit. A BD FACSAria II cell sorter was used to sort the cells. Remarks on this clone: It lacks a known antigen. Qualities for individual bases were not recorded, and no much larger clone is one base off.

Material for sequencing was naive CD8+ T cells from PBMCs. Sample cell subset or site, as interpreted from the label and publication: sorted total naive CD45RO-negative CD8+ T cells. The sequence is built from TRBV27 and TRBJ1-4; the D gene remains uncertain. This TCR was recovered from a woman aged 18-29 years who spontaneously cleared hepatitis C infection. The sequence in DNA is TGTGCCAGCAGGGGAAGGGCCTTGCTTAATGAAAAACTGTTTTTT. It is translated as CASRGRALLNEKLFF.